Each of the 28 T cell receptor beta chains below was sequenced from the same sample in a study of vaccination effects on CD4 cells after COVID-19. It was after nine to ten days of culture that CD4+ T cells were isolated. The vaccine given was either BNT162b2 or mRNA-1273, in two doses. Antigen specificity for these receptors is unknown. Libraries were prepared by immunoSEQ multiplex PCR; TCRdb keeps only in-frame clonotypes and omits some of them. This sample has approximately 47,000 clones, with less than 85% found just once. Sequencing used CD4+ T cells from PBMCs cultured without peptide, obtained after COVID-19 vaccination. The receptors come from a human donor who received a COVID-19 vaccine.

This chain joins TRBV2 and TRBJ1-5, with TRBD1 identical over 9 bases. In germline, CDR1 is SNHLY, CDR2 FYNNEI. The CDR3 consists of 15 residues. Trimming at V came to 6 bases and at J to 6 bases, leaving 9 bases not matched to a gene. The CDR3 DNA is TGTGCCAGCAGCTACGTAACAGGGGGCAGTCAGCCCCAGCATTTT. This gives the protein CASSYVTGGSQPQHF. Full variable domain (missing parts from reference TRBV2 and TRBJ1-5): EPEVTQTPSHQVTQMGQEVILRCVPISNHLYFYWYRQILGQKVEFLVSFYNNEISEKSEIFDDQFSVERPDGSNFTLKIRSTKLEDSAMYFCASSYVTGGSQPQHFGDGTRLSIL.

The rearrangement links TRBV12-3 or TRBV12-4 to TRBJ2-1; D is unclear. The CDR3 length is 11 residues. V was trimmed by 6 bases and J by 6 bases, leaving 6 bases between them. The CDR3 sequence: CASSPRNEQFF. CDR3 nucleotide sequence: TGTGCCAGCAGCCCGCGCAATGAGCAGTTCTTC.

The chain combines TRBV9 with TRBJ2-1; D gene ambiguous. Trimming pared 1 base from V and 5 bases from J, leaving 10 bases between. CDR1 and CDR2 (germline): SGDLS, YYNGEE. CDR3 length equals 14 residues. The CDR3 DNA reads as TGTGCCAGCAGCGTATGGGGTAGGGACAATGAGCAGTTCTTC. Translated: CASSVWGRDNEQFF.

CDR3 in DNA: TGTGCCAGCAGCCCAGCCCCCGGATACGCTGAAGCTTTCTTT. It yields the protein CASSPAPGYAEAFF. The gene calls are TRBV11-2 and TRBJ1-1; no clear D gene. The V gene's germline CDR1 is SGHAT and CDR2 FQNNGV. The CDR3 runs 14 residues. V was shortened by 5 bases and J by 6 bases, with 16 bases between the two germline ends. Full variable domain (rest looked up from reference TRBV11-2 and TRBJ1-1): EAGVAQSPRYKIIEKRQSVAFWCNPISGHATLYWYQQILGQGPKLLIQFQNNGVVDDSQLPKDRFSAERLKGVDSTLKIQPAKLEDSAVYLCASSPAPGYAEAFFGQGTRLTVV.

The V gene is TRBV6-2 or TRBV6-3, the J gene TRBJ1-5; 7 nucleotides agree with TRBD1. The germline V gene has CDR1 MNHEY and CDR2 SVGEGT. This CDR3 comprises 14 residues. Germline trimming cut 5 bases from V and 2 bases from J; bases unmatched to any gene: 3. The CDR3 nucleotides are TGTGCCAGCAGTAGAGGGACAGGCAATCAGCCCCAGCATTTT. Translated: CASSRGTGNQPQHF.

This clone came up a few times. The V call is TRBV6-6, the J call TRBJ2-3; 7 positions agree with TRBD1. The V gene end was trimmed by 4 bases and the J gene end by 0 bases; junction bases not matched to a gene: 4. The CDR3 is 15 amino acids. The germline V gene encodes CDR1 MNHNY and CDR2 SVGAGI (reference sequence). CDR3 sequence (DNA): TGTGCCAGCAGTTCACAGGGGACCAGCACAGATACGCAGTATTTT. This sequence encodes CASSSQGTSTDTQYF.

This clone was recorded only once. The V call is TRBV19, the J call TRBJ1-6; 9 positions match TRBD1. This CDR3 region has 13 residues. Germline CDR1 is LNHDA and CDR2 is SQIVND (reference sequence). With V trimmed by 6 bases and J by 10 bases, 4 bases remained unmatched. This CDR3 is CASRRDRASPLHF. The CDR3 DNA is TGTGCCAGTAGAAGGGACAGGGCATCACCCCTCCACTTT.

This rearrangement joins TRBV11-2 to TRBJ2-1; 10 bases align to TRBD2. CDR3 length: 17 residues. V lost 5 bases, J lost 0 bases, and 7 bases stayed unmatched. CDR1 and CDR2 (germline): SGHAT, FQNNGV. CDR3 sequence reads: CASSPRLAGSSYNEQFF. CDR3 DNA: TGTGCCAGCAGCCCACGACTAGCGGGTAGCTCCTACAATGAGCAGTTCTTC.

In DNA form, the CDR3 reads TGTGCCAGTGACGTCGGGGGCACCGGGGAGCTGTTTTTT. It is translated as CASDVGGTGELFF. The genes are TRBV7-9 and TRBJ2-2, with D perhaps TRBD2 (6 bases). Looked up from germline, CDR1 is SEHNR and CDR2 is FQNEAQ (reference sequence). There are 13 residues in the CDR3. V gave up 9 bases and J gave up 4 bases, with 12 bases separating them.

The chain employs TRBV5-6 and TRBJ1-1; tentative D call: TRBD1 (5 bases). The CDR3 has 18 amino acids. Trimming removed 3 bases from V and 6 bases from J, with 27 bases in between. The germline CDR1 and CDR2 sequences are SGHDT and YYEEEE. CDR3 protein: CASSYKIGVAPSTAEAFF. CDR3 DNA: TGTGCCAGCAGCTACAAAATAGGGGTAGCCCCCTCCACGGCTGAAGCTTTCTTT.

This clone was counted once. The chain uses TRBV27 and TRBJ1-3; possible D gene TRBD1, 6 bases. Deletions cut 5 bases from V and 6 bases from J, with 26 bases between. CDR1 is MNHEY and CDR2 is SMNVEV in the germline V gene (reference sequence). CDR3 length equals 18 residues. The CDR3 sequence: CASSPLLSTTGYPNTIYF. For the CDR3, the DNA is TGTGCCAGCAGTCCTCTTCTTTCGACAACAGGGTACCCAAACACCATATATTTT.

This clone has just a few counts. This chain uses TRBV5-1 with TRBJ1-1, with D perhaps TRBD1 (5 bases). CDR3 size: 14 residues. CDR1 and CDR2 (germline): SGHRS, YFSETQ. The V end lost 3 bases, the J end lost 9 bases, and 18 bases lay between the germline ends. As DNA, the CDR3 is TGCGCCAGCAGCTCCGGGACGGCGGCCTATCAAGCTTTCTTT. Encoded protein: CASSSGTAAYQAFF.

This clone has more than one count but fewer than ten. The rearrangement uses TRBV19 and TRBJ2-7; D remains unclear. Germline CDR1 LNHDA, CDR2 SQIVND (reference sequence). This CDR3 has 13 residues. The V and J ends lost 4 bases and 2 bases respectively, with 9 bases between them. The CDR3 DNA sequence: TGTGCCAGTAGTACCGGCATTGCCTACGAGCAGTACTTC. It specifies CASSTGIAYEQYF.

The chain employs TRBV5-1 and TRBJ1-3, with D possibly TRBD1 on 5 matching bases. The germline V gene encodes CDR1 SGHRS and CDR2 YFSETQ. There are 16 residues in the CDR3. The germline V and J ends were trimmed by 0 bases and 2 bases, with 12 bases remaining between them. CDR3 DNA sequence: TGCGCCAGCAGCTTGGTCAGGGAAGTGGCTGGAAACACCATATATTTT. Its protein is CASSLVREVAGNTIYF.

J is TRBJ1-2 and V is TRBV5-5; a weak D match, TRBD1 (6 bases). The CDR3 runs 16 residues. Trimming cost V 1 base and J 4 bases, with 17 bases left between them. Germline V CDR1 and CDR2: SGHKS, YYEKEE (reference sequence). The CDR3 DNA follows: TGTGCCAGCAGCTTGTCGAGTAGGGGGTCGGGCTATGGCTACACCTTC. Amino acid sequence: CASSLSSRGSGYGYTF. The entire variable domain, with the rest obtained from reference TRBV5-5 and TRBJ1-2, is as follows: DAGVTQSPTHLIKTRGQQVTLRCSPISGHKSVSWYQQVLGQGPQFIFQYYEKEERGRGNFPDRFSARQFPNYSSELNVNALLLGDSALYLCASSLSSRGSGYGYTFGSGTRLTVV.

The rearrangement links TRBV5-1 to TRBJ1-6, with TRBD1 matching over 10 bases. In germline, CDR1 is SGHRS, CDR2 YFSETQ. The CDR3 sequence is 15 residues long. With 4 bases clipped from V and 9 bases from J, the junction kept 7 bases outside the gene matches. The CDR3 spells CASSGGQGRISPLHF. The CDR3 coding sequence is TGCGCCAGCAGCGGGGGACAGGGGAGAATTTCACCCCTCCACTTT.

This clone has at least ten counts. This chain links TRBV5-1 with TRBJ2-1; 9 bases map to TRBD1. J was trimmed by 5 bases and V by 4 bases; bases with no gene match: 7. The CDR3 contains 15 residues. Germline values: CDR1 SGHRS, CDR2 YFSETQ. CDR3 in DNA: TGCGCCAGCAGCATTGGGACAGGGCAGAACAATGAGCAGTTCTTC. Protein: CASSIGTGQNNEQFF.

The rearrangement links TRBV10-3 to TRBJ1-2; D not resolved. Germline V gene sequence: CDR1 ENHRY, CDR2 SYGVKD. V was clipped by 3 bases and J by 3 bases, with 20 bases between them. There are 17 residues in the CDR3. CDR3 nucleotides: TGTGCCATCAGTGACCCGAAAGGGCAGGCGGTTGACTATGGCTACACCTTC. Translation: CAISDPKGQAVDYGYTF.

This clone was counted many times. The chain links TRBV15 to TRBJ2-6, with TRBD1 identical over 7 bases. Germline V gene data show CDR1 as LNHNV and CDR2 as YYDKDF (reference sequence). The CDR3 is made up of 15 amino acids. V lost 10 bases, J lost 0 bases, and 6 bases stayed unmatched. CDR3 DNA: TGTGCCAGCCGGGACAGCCTCTCTGGGGCCAACGTCCTGACTTTC. Its translation: CASRDSLSGANVLTF.

This clone was counted between two and nine times. The chain joins TRBV24-1 to TRBJ2-1, with 8 bases fitting TRBD2. In germline, CDR1 is KGHDR, CDR2 SFDVKD. Germline trimming cut 5 bases from V and 6 bases from J; bases unmatched to any gene: 5. The CDR3 is made up of 14 amino acids. CDR3 loop: CATSGSGRANEQFF. CDR3 coding DNA: TGTGCCACCAGTGGAAGCGGGAGAGCCAATGAGCAGTTCTTC.

The rearrangement joins TRBV6-5 to TRBJ2-3; D is ambiguous. This CDR3 has 13 amino acids. V was trimmed by 4 bases and J by 0 bases, leaving 5 bases between them. In germline, CDR1 is MNHEY, CDR2 SVGAGI. In DNA, the CDR3 is TGTGCCAGCAGTTCCTACAGCACAGATACGCAGTATTTT. Protein product: CASSSYSTDTQYF.

The chain carries TRBV5-1 and TRBJ2-3; 8 bases match TRBD2. The CDR3 covers 17 residues. Trimming at V came to 5 bases and at J to 2 bases, leaving 13 bases not matched to a gene. Germline values: CDR1 SGHRS, CDR2 YFSETQ. The CDR3 spells CASRRDPAGVPTDTQYF. The CDR3 DNA reads as TGCGCCAGCAGACGTGATCCAGCGGGGGTTCCCACAGATACGCAGTATTTT.

V usage is TRBV6-5 and J usage is TRBJ2-3; D uncertain. The V end lost 7 bases, the J end lost 3 bases, and 5 bases lay between the germline ends. CDR3 size: 11 residues. Per the germline V gene, CDR1 is MNHEY and CDR2 is SVGAGI. For the CDR3, the DNA is TGTGCCAGCACCCAAACAGATACGCAGTATTTT. Translated, it gives CASTQTDTQYF.

The gene calls are TRBV6-5 and TRBJ2-1; D gene ambiguous. V shed 6 bases and J shed 2 bases, with 8 bases lying between them. CDR1 MNHEY and CDR2 SVGAGI come from the germline V gene. This CDR3 region has 13 residues. The CDR3 reads CASRSNTYNEQFF. Written as DNA, the CDR3 is TGTGCCAGCAGATCGAATACCTACAATGAGCAGTTCTTC.

V gene TRBV4-1 combines with J gene TRBJ1-3, with D perhaps TRBD1 (5 bases). Germline-derived CDR1 and CDR2 are MGHRA and YSYEKL. The CDR3 runs 19 residues. Trimming cost V 7 bases and J 5 bases, with 30 bases left between them. CDR3 in DNA: TGCGCCAGCAAACACGGGACGTTGCCGGGATTAGAGAGTCGAAACACCATATATTTT. This translates into CASKHGTLPGLESRNTIYF.

V gene TRBV18 combines with J gene TRBJ2-2; the D is unclear. Deletions cut 2 bases from V and 3 bases from J, with 10 bases between. CDR1 is KGHSH, CDR2 LQKENI, per germline. The CDR3 has 15 amino acids. CDR3 in amino acids: CASSPNRRDTGELFF. Written as DNA, the CDR3 is TGTGCCAGCTCACCAAACCGAAGGGACACCGGGGAGCTGTTTTTT. Using reference TRBV18 and TRBJ2-2 for the parts outside the CDR3, the full variable domain is NAGVMQNPRHLVRRRGQEARLRCSPMKGHSHVYWYRQLPEEGLKFMVYLQKENIIDESGMPKERFSAEFPKEGPSILRIQQVVRGDSAAYFCASSPNRRDTGELFFGEGSRLTVL.

The chain employs TRBV9 and TRBJ2-3; 8 bases are a match to TRBD2. Germline V gives CDR1 SGDLS, CDR2 YYNGEE. With V trimmed by 3 bases and J by 4 bases, 10 bases remained unmatched. This CDR3 region has 16 residues. CDR3 bases: TGTGCCAGCAGCGGGGGAAGCGGGAGCATTCCAGATACGCAGTATTTT. Its protein is CASSGGSGSIPDTQYF.

With regard to this clone: This CDR3 is also generated by other DNA sequences in the sample. The chain recombines TRBV15 with TRBJ1-5; D is uncertain. Germline V gene lookup returns CDR1 LNHNV and CDR2 YYDKDF (reference sequence). V shed 0 bases and J shed 4 bases, with 10 bases lying between them. CDR3 length: 15 residues. The DNA of the CDR3 is TGTGCCACCAGCAGAGATAAGGGTCTAAATCAGCCCCAGCATTTT. Its protein product is CATSRDKGLNQPQHF. Looking up the rest from reference TRBV15 and TRBJ1-5 gives the full variable domain: DAMVIQNPRYQVTQFGKPVTLSCSQTLNHNVMYWYQQKSSQAPKLLFHYYDKDFNNEADTPDNFQSRRPNTSFCFLDIRSPGLGDTAMYLCATSRDKGLNQPQHFGDGTRLSIL.